This T cell receptor beta chain comes out of a study of T-cell reconstitution after alpha-beta-depleted transplantation in children. As it was prepared, the TCRbeta library received unique molecular identifiers. TCRdb reprocessed the PCR reads with MiXCR, giving one entry per CDR3 protein. This table has 550,000 to 600,000 distinct CDR3 sequences, under 30% appearing once. V shed 1 base and J shed 8 bases, with 13 bases lying between them. This CDR3 region has 14 residues. CDR1 is SGHDT and CDR2 is YYEEEE in the germline V gene. Study observations and caveats: Expanded graft clones numbering several hundred reportedly gave rise to alpha-beta T cells about two months after transplant.

This clonotype has more than one count but fewer than ten. Its antigen is undetermined. The clonotype originates from a boy under three years old who had a stem cell transplant for acute myeloid leukemia, so the T cells may come from the graft donor. The genes are TRBV5-6 and TRBJ2-1; either TRBD1 or TRBD2 may supply D (5 bases each). Sequencing used PBMCs, mostly from graft donor cells, obtained 360 days after TCRalphabeta/CD19-depleted stem cell transplant. Here the CDR3 reads CASSLPGTLDEQFF. The CDR3 DNA sequence: TGTGCCAGCAGCTTGCCAGGGACCTTGGATGAGCAGTTCTTC.